Shown below are 28 T cell receptor beta chains from a single sample sequenced in a study of cytomegalovirus exposure and HLA in healthy donors. Both 60 Vbeta primers and 13 Jbeta primers went into the PCR. TCRdb's copy holds only in-frame clones and misses some; the assay was immunoSEQ multiplex PCR. The data show approximately 90,000 clones, around 77% seen once. Sequencing was done on a sample of PBMCs. These TCRs come from a man aged 40-55 years in good health and CMV-seronegative.

The J gene is TRBJ2-5, the V gene TRBV4-2; 10 bases agree with TRBD2. Trimming at V came to 0 bases and at J to 5 bases, leaving 6 bases not matched to a gene. The germline V gene has CDR1 LGHNA and CDR2 YNFKEQ. The CDR3 is 16 amino acids. CDR3 coding DNA: TGTGCCAGCAGCCAAGAAGCTAGCGGGAGTGGTGAGACCCAGTACTTC. As protein: CASSQEASGSGETQYF.

This clone was detected only once. The chain employs TRBV6-6 and TRBJ1-1; no firm D call. V lost 5 bases and J lost 1, with 17 bases in between. This CDR3 has 16 amino acids. CDR1 and CDR2 from the germline V gene are MNHNY and SVGAGI (reference sequence). CDR3 nucleotides: TGTGCCAGCAGTCCCCCCAGGAGGCTGGAGAACACTGAAGCTTTCTTT. It codes for CASSPPRRLENTEAFF.

The CDR3 is CASSPGSAGGSAEAFF. DNA for the CDR3: TGCGCCAGCAGCCCAGGGTCGGCAGGGGGCAGCGCTGAAGCTTTCTTT. The gene calls are TRBV4-1 and TRBJ1-1; 8 positions match TRBD1. With V trimmed by 4 bases and J by 6 bases, 13 bases remained unmatched. This CDR3 comprises 16 residues. Per the germline V gene, CDR1 is MGHRA and CDR2 is YSYEKL.

The chain is built from TRBV5-4 and TRBJ1-1; D is uncertain. The germline gives CDR1 SGHNT, CDR2 YYREEE (reference sequence). CDR3 length: 13 amino acids. Trimming removed 1 base from V and 7 bases from J, with 11 bases in between. Written as DNA, the CDR3 is TGTGCCAGCAGCTTGTCCGGGTCCGGTGAAGCTTTCTTT. Residues: CASSLSGSGEAFF.

This sequence joins TRBV6-1 and TRBJ2-1; 9 nucleotides line up with TRBD2. V trimming: 7 bases; J trimming: 12 bases; junction bases outside the gene matches: 16. The CDR3 is 15 amino acids. Germline V gives CDR1 MNHNS, CDR2 SASEGT. CDR3 DNA: TGTGCCAGCATGGCGGGGGGGGGCAGAGGTGTTGGGCAGTTCTTC. Amino acid sequence: CASMAGGGRGVGQFF.

As for this clone: Different DNA sequences within this sample yield the same CDR3. The chain carries TRBV7-2 and TRBJ2-1; D gene unclear. V shed 4 bases and J shed 8 bases, with 6 bases lying between them. Germline-derived CDR1 and CDR2 are SGHTA and FQGNSA. This CDR3 is 11 amino acids long. CDR3 in DNA: TGTGCCAGCAGCTACAGTGATGAGCAGTTCTTC. Amino acids: CASSYSDEQFF.

The sample holds a few counts of this clone. Other DNA sequences in the same sample also yield this CDR3. The chain is built from TRBV7-3 and TRBJ2-3, with a weak D call TRBD2 (6 bases). The CDR3 length is 14 residues. With 1 base removed from V and 6 bases from J, the gap between germline ends came to 11 bases. CDR1 is SGHTA, CDR2 FQGTGA, per germline. CDR3 in DNA: TGTGCCAGCAGCTTAATGGGCGGGACGGATACGCAGTATTTT. This sequence encodes CASSLMGGTDTQYF.

The chain carries TRBV4-2 and TRBJ1-1; 8 bases are a match to TRBD1. Germline CDR1 reads LGHNA; CDR2 reads YNFKEQ. The J segment lost 7 bases and the V segment lost 1 base, leaving 5 bases of the junction unmatched. The CDR3 runs 14 residues. CDR3 nucleotides: TGTGCCAGCAGCCAAGCAGGGGGCAATAGTGAAGCTTTCTTT. Protein product: CASSQAGGNSEAFF.

V is TRBV10-3 and J is TRBJ2-5, with D perhaps TRBD2 (7 bases). CDR3 length: 14 amino acids. Between the trimmed V and J ends, which lost 4 bases and 1 base, there was a span of 10 bases. In germline, CDR1 is ENHRY, CDR2 SYGVKD. The CDR3 nucleotides are TGTGCCATCAGTGTCGGGGGGCCCCAAGAGACCCAGTACTTC. Its protein product is CAISVGGPQETQYF.

This clone was observed a single time. The chain joins TRBV15 to TRBJ1-6; 7 bases map to TRBD1. V dropped 0 bases and J dropped 13; count of bases not matched to a gene: 9. Per germline, CDR1 LNHNV and CDR2 YYDKDF (reference sequence). CDR3 size: 15 residues. CDR3 sequence (DNA): TGTGCCACCAGCAGAGAACGAGGGGGCCTCGGGCCCCTCCACTTT. Amino acid sequence: CATSRERGGLGPLHF.

This clone appeared once. The chain has TRBV2 and TRBJ2-7; a possible D gene is TRBD2 (5 bases). The CDR3 loop spans 17 amino acids. Germline V CDR1 and CDR2: SNHLY, FYNNEI. Trimming removed 0 bases from V and 0 bases from J, with 15 bases in between. The CDR3 is CASSEAPGGPLSYEQYF. The CDR3 nucleotides read TGTGCCAGCAGTGAAGCGCCTGGAGGCCCCCTCTCCTACGAGCAGTACTTC.

This chain connects TRBV6-6 to TRBJ1-1, with unresolved D. This CDR3 is built from 11 residues. Germline assignment: CDR1 MNHNY and CDR2 SVGAGI (reference sequence). V was trimmed by 7 bases and J by 8 bases, leaving 11 bases between them. The CDR3, as DNA: TGTGCCAGCACTAGAGGCCTCGAAGCTTTCTTT. Amino acid sequence: CASTRGLEAFF.

This clone was counted a single time. The chain links TRBV5-1 to TRBJ1-1; D ambiguous. CDR1 and CDR2 (germline): SGHRS, YFSETQ. The V and J ends lost 1 base and 7 bases respectively, with 14 bases between them. This CDR3 is 14 amino acids long. The CDR3 loop reads CASSLMAGNLEAFF. CDR3 sequence (DNA): TGCGCCAGCAGCTTGATGGCGGGAAACCTTGAAGCTTTCTTT.

The chain employs TRBV28 and TRBJ2-3; D remains ambiguous. Germline V gene data show CDR1 as MDHEN and CDR2 as SYDVKM. V lost 6 bases to trimming and J lost 3 bases, with 7 bases between them. This CDR3 spans 12 amino acids. CDR3 sequence: CASRSRTDTQYF. The CDR3 DNA reads as TGTGCCAGCAGAAGCAGGACAGATACGCAGTATTTT.

This sequence joins TRBV30 and TRBJ1-1; D may be TRBD1 (5 bases). CDR3 length equals 12 residues. The germline V gene has CDR1 GTSNPN and CDR2 SVGIG (reference sequence). V dropped 3 bases and J dropped 7 bases, with 12 bases sitting between them. As DNA, the CDR3 is TGTGCCTGGAGGGTCCCCGGGGGTGAAGCTTTCTTT. This encodes CAWRVPGGEAFF.

The chain employs TRBV9 and TRBJ2-1; D possibly corresponds to TRBD1 (6 bases). This CDR3 region has 15 residues. The V end lost 3 bases, the J end lost 0 bases, and 10 bases lay between the germline ends. Germline V gene data show CDR1 as SGDLS and CDR2 as YYNGEE. In nucleotides, the CDR3 is TGTGCCAGCAGCGAAGGACAGAGCTCCTACAATGAGCAGTTCTTC. This sequence encodes CASSEGQSSYNEQFF.

This rearrangement joins TRBV28 to TRBJ1-1; D might be TRBD1 (6 bases). Trimming removed 6 bases at V and 5 bases at J, with 16 bases between. This CDR3 comprises 14 residues. Germline CDR1 MDHEN, CDR2 SYDVKM. This CDR3 reads CASSPRGLGTEAFF. DNA for the CDR3: TGTGCCAGCAGCCCTAGGGGGTTGGGTACTGAAGCTTTCTTT.

The CDR3 DNA sequence: TGTGCCAGTAGCCGACTAGCTGGTGGTGGAGAGACCCAGTACTTC. Its protein is CASSRLAGGGETQYF. V and J are TRBV19 and TRBJ2-5; 7 bases are shared with TRBD2. The CDR3 runs 15 residues. Per germline, CDR1 LNHDA and CDR2 SQIVND (reference sequence). Trimming removed 6 bases from V and 4 bases from J; junction bases left unmatched: 11.

The chain combines TRBV14 with TRBJ2-5; the match to TRBD2 covers 12 bases. This CDR3 is built from 16 residues. Germline V gene sequence: CDR1 SGHDN, CDR2 FVKESK. Trimming cost V 4 bases and J 1 base; bases outside gene matches: 4. CDR3 loop: CASSPLAGGSQETQYF. DNA of the CDR3: TGTGCCAGCAGCCCACTAGCGGGAGGTAGCCAAGAGACCCAGTACTTC.

This clone came up a few times. This chain connects TRBV7-7 to TRBJ2-3; maybe TRBD2 (5 bases). The length of the CDR3 is 15 residues. Germline V gene lookup returns CDR1 SSHAT and CDR2 FNYEAQ (reference sequence). V lost 5 bases to trimming and J lost 0 bases, with 12 bases between them. The CDR3 spells CASSTSGASTDTQYF. CDR3 bases: TGTGCCAGCAGCACCAGCGGAGCTAGCACAGATACGCAGTATTTT.

The CDR3 DNA reads TGTGCCAGCTCAGGAGACCGGACAGGGTATCGTTCACCCCTCCACTTT. It encodes CASSGDRTGYRSPLHF. The rearrangement joins TRBV18 to TRBJ1-6; 8 positions agree with TRBD1. From germline, CDR1 is KGHSH and CDR2 LQKENI. The CDR3 extends over 16 amino acids. The V segment lost 5 bases and the J segment 9 bases; nucleotides outside the gene matches: 12. The whole variable domain, filled in from reference TRBV18 and TRBJ1-6, reads NAGVMQNPRHLVRRRGQEARLRCSPMKGHSHVYWYRQLPEEGLKFMVYLQKENIIDESGMPKERFSAEFPKEGPSILRIQQVVRGDSAAYFCASSGDRTGYRSPLHFGNGTRLTVT.

The V and J genes are TRBV5-6 and TRBJ2-7; D not certain. The ends were cut back, 4 bases at V and 5 bases at J, with 13 bases in the middle. The length of the CDR3 is 13 residues. From germline, CDR1 is SGHDT and CDR2 YYEEEE. The CDR3 here is CASSRVDDNEQYF. In nucleotides, the CDR3 is TGTGCCAGCAGCAGAGTCGATGACAACGAGCAGTACTTC.

There are a few counts of this clone. V and J are TRBV6-4 and TRBJ2-3, with 8 bases fitting TRBD2. The germline gives CDR1 MRHNA, CDR2 SNTAGT. V gave up 3 bases and J gave up 2 bases; unmatched junction bases: 10. This CDR3 is 17 amino acids long. The CDR3: CASSEAMAGGSTDTQYF. The CDR3 DNA reads TGTGCCAGCAGTGAAGCTATGGCGGGGGGATCCACAGATACGCAGTATTTT.

The chain joins TRBV5-4 to TRBJ2-7, with D hard to call. V dropped 0 bases and J dropped 2 bases, with 9 bases sitting between them. CDR1 and CDR2 from the germline V gene are SGHNT and YYREEE (reference sequence). CDR3 length: 14 amino acids. CDR3 in DNA: TGTGCCAGCAGCTTGGACGCGGCTACCTACGAGCAGTACTTC. This codes for CASSLDAATYEQYF.

V and J are TRBV4-2 and TRBJ2-2, with 8 bases lining up with TRBD2. Germline CDR1 is LGHNA and CDR2 is YNFKEQ. There are 15 residues in the CDR3. V gave up 6 bases and J gave up 4 bases; unmatched junction bases: 7. CDR3 amino acids: CASRNEREITGELFF. CDR3 DNA sequence: TGTGCCAGCAGAAATGAGCGGGAGATCACCGGGGAGCTGTTTTTT.

The rearrangement links TRBV10-3 to TRBJ1-4; D not resolved. Trimming left V 2 bases short and J 7 bases short, with 17 bases between. CDR1 and CDR2 (germline): ENHRY, SYGVKD. CDR3 length: 16 residues. CDR3 residues: CAISEHRNLGGEKLFF. Written as DNA, the CDR3 is TGTGCCATCAGTGAGCACCGGAATCTTGGAGGTGAAAAACTGTTTTTT.

The chain recombines TRBV6-6 with TRBJ2-7; the D gene is possibly TRBD2 (6 bases). Germline V CDR1 and CDR2: MNHNY, SVGAGI (reference sequence). V shed 5 bases and J shed 3 bases, with 8 bases lying between them. There are 12 residues in the CDR3. In DNA, the CDR3 is TGTGCCAGCAGTCTGGGACTCTACGAGCAGTACTTC. This gives the protein CASSLGLYEQYF.

The CDR3 region is CASSGIAGGTYEQYF. The CDR3 DNA sequence: TGTGCCAGCAGCGGAATAGCGGGAGGGACCTACGAGCAGTACTTC. This chain uses TRBV5-4 with TRBJ2-7, with 11 bases identical to TRBD2. This CDR3 has 15 amino acids. The V gene's germline CDR1 is SGHNT and CDR2 YYREEE (reference sequence). V trimming: 4 bases; J trimming: 2 bases; junction bases outside the gene matches: 5.